A single sample gave rise to the 20 T cell receptor beta chains below, sequenced in a study of T cell responses to AZD1222 COVID-19 vaccine (dated by TCRdb to the early 2020s). Per the publication, the time point label means: baseline before first vaccination. Libraries came from the immunoSEQ multiplex PCR assay. Held by TCRdb, this immuneACCESS table contains in-frame sequences only and omits some clones. Under half of the omission traces to an unresolved V gene where checked; the cause of the rest is unknown. Across this sample there are fewer than 100,000 clones, with roughly 89% seen only once. About 8% of the sample is taken by the ten largest. This material consisted of peripheral blood, taken on day 0 of AZD1222 vaccination. These receptors were obtained from an adult in good health.

The chain is built from TRBV30 and TRBJ2-2; 12 bases are a match to TRBD2. In germline, CDR1 is GTSNPN, CDR2 SVGIG (reference sequence). This CDR3 has 15 residues. The CDR3 DNA sequence: TGTGCTTCGACCCTAGCGGGGGGGCAAACCGGGGAGCTGTTTTTT. This codes for CASTLAGGQTGELFF. Full variable domain (missing parts from reference TRBV30 and TRBJ2-2): SQTIHQWPATLVQPVGSPLSLECTVEGTSNPNLYWYRQAAGRGLQLLFYSVGIGQISSEVPQNLSASRPQDRQFILSSKKLLLSDSGFYLCASTLAGGQTGELFFGEGSRLTVL.

V usage is TRBV7-9 and J usage is TRBJ2-5; TRBD2 might be the D (6 bases). The CDR3 spans 15 residues. The germline V and J ends were trimmed by 5 bases and 4 bases, with 17 bases remaining between them. Germline V gives CDR1 SEHNR, CDR2 FQNEAQ (reference sequence). CDR3 residues: CASSQAGTGRETQYF. CDR3 nucleotide sequence: TGTGCCAGCAGCCAGGCGGGGACGGGGAGAGAGACCCAGTACTTC.

This rearrangement joins TRBV7-8 to TRBJ2-1, with D unresolved. Trimming stripped 4 bases from V and 0 bases from J, with 4 bases between. Germline V gene lookup returns CDR1 SGHVS and CDR2 FQNEAQ. The CDR3 covers 13 residues. The CDR3: CASSSDSYNEQFF. The DNA for the CDR3 is TGTGCCAGCAGCTCGGACTCCTACAATGAGCAGTTCTTC. The variable domain in full, with the rest retrieved from reference TRBV7-8 and TRBJ2-1, is GAGVSQSPRYKVAKRGQDVALRCDPISGHVSLFWYQQALGQGPEFLTYFQNEAQLDKSGLPSDRFFAERPEGSVSTLKIQRTQQEDSAVYLCASSSDSYNEQFFGPGTRLTVL.

The CDR3, as DNA: TGTGCCAGCAGCTTGGACCTTTACGAGCAGTACTTC. Translating gives CASSLDLYEQYF. The V gene is TRBV5-8, the J gene TRBJ2-7; D not resolved. The CDR3 is made up of 12 amino acids. Trimming took 0 bases from V and 4 from J, leaving 5 bases between them. From germline, CDR1 is SGHTS and CDR2 YDEGEE.

The rearrangement joins TRBV5-6 to TRBJ2-5; possible D gene TRBD1, 7 bases. The V gene lost 5 bases and the J gene lost 3 bases, with 14 bases spanning the gap. CDR3 length equals 14 residues. Per germline, CDR1 SGHDT and CDR2 YYEEEE. CDR3 amino acids: CASRETGEEETQYF. The CDR3 DNA reads as TGTGCCAGCAGGGAAACAGGGGAGGAAGAGACCCAGTACTTC.

About this clone: The junction and the germline gene differ at one end; a read error may be behind it. The chain joins TRBV7-7 to TRBJ2-3; tentative D call: TRBD2 (6 bases). CDR1 and CDR2 (germline): SSHAT, FNYEAQ (reference sequence). The length of the CDR3 is 15 residues. CDR3 DNA: TGTGCTAGCAGCTTAGACGCGGGGAAGCTAGATACGCAGTATTTT. It is translated as CASSLDAGKLDTQYF.

This clone was counted between two and nine times. The genes are TRBV19 and TRBJ2-3, with a weak D call TRBD2 (6 bases). Germline values: CDR1 LNHDA, CDR2 SQIVND (reference sequence). The CDR3 spans 15 residues. V gave up 6 bases and J gave up 1 base, with 14 bases separating them. This chain's CDR3 is CASRVLAGGTDTQYF. The CDR3 DNA reads TGTGCCAGTAGGGTACTAGCAGGCGGCACAGATACGCAGTATTTT.

This chain joins TRBV7-2 and TRBJ2-7; D unclear. Trimming took off 3 bases at V and 3 bases at J, with 15 bases between the two ends. Germline V CDR1 and CDR2: SGHTA, FQGNSA. The CDR3 contains 15 residues. The CDR3 nucleotides are TGTGCCAGCAGCTTTGACGGAGTGACCCGCTACGAGCAGTACTTC. This sequence encodes CASSFDGVTRYEQYF.

The V gene is TRBV10-3, the J gene TRBJ2-6; D may be TRBD1 (7 bases). V gave up 2 bases and J gave up 0 bases, with 17 bases separating them. Germline V gives CDR1 ENHRY, CDR2 SYGVKD. This CDR3 spans 19 amino acids. The CDR3 loop is CAISETRQGGSSGANVLTF. The CDR3 DNA follows: TGTGCCATCAGTGAGACAAGACAGGGAGGAAGCTCTGGGGCCAACGTCCTGACTTTC.

This rearrangement joins TRBV11-1 to TRBJ2-2, with 9 bases matching TRBD1. J gave up 4 bases and V 1 base, and 4 bases lay outside the gene matches. Per the germline V gene, CDR1 is SGHAT and CDR2 is FQDESV (reference sequence). The CDR3 consists of 16 residues. DNA for the CDR3: TGTGCCAGCAGCTTAGTGGACAGGGGCTTCACCGGGGAGCTGTTTTTT. It codes for CASSLVDRGFTGELFF.

This chain joins TRBV12-1 and TRBJ2-7. TRBV12-1 is a pseudogene locus. The CDR3 extends over 16 amino acids. The CDR3 here is CASSPRCAGHSYEQYF. The CDR3 coding sequence is TGTGCCAGCAGCCCCCGGTGCGCGGGACACTCCTACGAGCAGTACTTC.

The rearrangement joins TRBV6-1 to TRBJ2-7; 8 bases are a match to TRBD1. The CDR3 loop spans 14 amino acids. Looked up from germline, CDR1 is MNHNS and CDR2 is SASEGT. J was trimmed by 3 bases and V by 3 bases; bases with no gene match: 4. CDR3 sequence (DNA): TGTGCCAGCAGTGACGGACAGGGCTTCTACGAGCAGTACTTC. Protein sequence: CASSDGQGFYEQYF.

The V gene is TRBV10-3, the J gene TRBJ1-1; weak D call: TRBD1 (6 bases). This CDR3 is 14 amino acids long. With 2 bases removed from V and 1 base from J, the gap between germline ends came to 8 bases. In germline, CDR1 is ENHRY, CDR2 SYGVKD. The CDR3 region is CAISEGGQNTEAFF. The CDR3 DNA reads as TGTGCCATCAGTGAGGGGGGACAGAACACTGAAGCTTTCTTT.

On this clone: Other DNA sequences in the sample encode the same CDR3. V and J are TRBV18 and TRBJ2-3, with D uncertain. V shed 0 bases and J shed 1 base, with 2 bases lying between them. The CDR3 is made up of 13 amino acids. Germline lookup yields CDR1 KGHSH and CDR2 LQKENI. The CDR3 nucleotides read TGTGCCAGCTCACCACCAGGCACAGATACGCAGTATTTT. Translating it yields CASSPPGTDTQYF.

The chain employs TRBV30 and TRBJ2-3, with D possibly TRBD2 on 6 matching bases. Trimming cost V 8 bases and J 4 bases, with 19 bases left between them. Germline CDR1 GTSNPN, CDR2 SVGIG (reference sequence). This CDR3 is built from 14 residues. The CDR3 nucleotides are TGTGCCCACCAATGGGGCGGGGTGGCAGATACGCAGTATTTT. Its protein product is CAHQWGGVADTQYF.

This clone was counted a few times. The V and J genes are TRBV5-1 and TRBJ1-5; 9 bases map to TRBD1. CDR1 is SGHRS, CDR2 YFSETQ, per germline. The junction had 6 bases not matched to a gene; V was cut back by 4 bases and J by 7 bases. The CDR3 loop spans 14 amino acids. CDR3 amino acids: CASSPDRGAQPQHF. The CDR3 coding sequence is TGCGCCAGCAGCCCGGACAGGGGAGCGCAGCCCCAGCATTTT.

This chain joins TRBV7-2 and TRBJ1-5; 7 nucleotides match TRBD1. V lost 1 base to trimming and J lost 8 bases; unmatched junction nucleotides: 5. CDR3 length: 14 residues. Germline CDR1 SGHTA, CDR2 FQGNSA. CDR3 sequence reads: CASSLGQGAEPQHF. The CDR3, as DNA: TGTGCCAGCAGCTTAGGACAGGGAGCGGAGCCCCAGCATTTT.

This clone is large. The J gene is TRBJ2-3, the V gene TRBV6-4; 8 bases match TRBD2. This CDR3 has 15 residues. The V and J ends lost 2 bases and 1 base, in that order; junction bases with no gene match: 2. The germline V gene encodes CDR1 MRHNA and CDR2 SNTAGT. This CDR3 is CASSDTAGGTDTQYF. As DNA, the CDR3 is TGTGCCAGCAGTGACACAGCGGGGGGCACAGATACGCAGTATTTT.

J is TRBJ2-2 and V is TRBV4-3; maybe TRBD2 (5 bases). Germline-derived CDR1 and CDR2 are LGHNA and YSLEER. The CDR3 spans 14 residues. Trimming pared 1 base from V and 6 bases from J, leaving 9 bases between. CDR3 sequence reads: CASSQGGKAGELFF. CDR3 DNA: TGCGCCAGCAGCCAAGGAGGGAAGGCCGGGGAGCTGTTTTTT.

The V call is TRBV6-5, the J call TRBJ2-7; D is undetermined. Germline loops: CDR1 MNHEY, CDR2 SVGAGI. V was cut by 2 bases and J by 2 bases, with 13 bases left in between. This CDR3 has 15 residues. The CDR3 is CASSYRDPQAYEQYF. CDR3 nucleotides: TGTGCCAGCAGTTACAGGGATCCCCAGGCCTACGAGCAGTACTTC.